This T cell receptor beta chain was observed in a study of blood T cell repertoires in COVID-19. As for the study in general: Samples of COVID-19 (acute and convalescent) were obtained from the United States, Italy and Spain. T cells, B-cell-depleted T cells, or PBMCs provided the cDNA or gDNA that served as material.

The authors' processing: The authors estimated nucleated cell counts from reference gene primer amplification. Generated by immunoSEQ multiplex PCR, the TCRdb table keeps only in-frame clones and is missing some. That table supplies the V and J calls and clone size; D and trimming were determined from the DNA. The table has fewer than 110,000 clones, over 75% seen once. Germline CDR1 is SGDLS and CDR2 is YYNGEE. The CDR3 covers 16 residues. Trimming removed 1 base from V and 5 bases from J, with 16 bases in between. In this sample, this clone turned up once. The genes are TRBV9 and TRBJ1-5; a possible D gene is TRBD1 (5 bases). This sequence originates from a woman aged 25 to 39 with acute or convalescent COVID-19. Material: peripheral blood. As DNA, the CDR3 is TGTGCCAGCAGCGTACGTCGGGGGGAAGTTGATCAGCCCCAGCATTTT. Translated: CASSVRRGEVDQPQHF. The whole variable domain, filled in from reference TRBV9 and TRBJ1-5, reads DSGVTQTPKHLITATGQRVTLRCSPRSGDLSVYWYQQSLDQGLQFLIQYYNGEERAKGNILERFSAQQFPDLHSELNLSSLELGDSALYFCASSVRRGEVDQPQHFGDGTRLSIL.